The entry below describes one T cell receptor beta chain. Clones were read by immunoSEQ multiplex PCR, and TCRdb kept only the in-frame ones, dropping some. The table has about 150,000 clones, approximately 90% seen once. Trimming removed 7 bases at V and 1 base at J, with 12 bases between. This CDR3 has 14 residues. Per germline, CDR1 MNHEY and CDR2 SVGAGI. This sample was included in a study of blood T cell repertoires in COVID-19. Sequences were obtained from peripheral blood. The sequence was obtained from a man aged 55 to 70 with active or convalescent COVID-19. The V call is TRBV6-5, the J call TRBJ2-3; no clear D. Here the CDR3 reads CASTGVAGTDTQYF. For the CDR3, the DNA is TGTGCCAGCACCGGAGTGGCAGGCACAGATACGCAGTATTTT.